One sample yielded the 26 T cell receptor beta chains listed below, sequenced in a study of shared clonotypes between healthy human individuals (dated by TCRdb to the early 2020s). The receptor library was made with the immunoSEQ multiplex PCR assay. The clones in this table, taken by TCRdb from immuneACCESS, are in-frame only. Not every clone is retained; where verified, under half of the shortfall comes from an unresolved V gene, and the cause of the rest is unknown. The sample records just over 2,000,000 clones, roughly 95% of which are singletons. Roughly 1% of the sample belongs to the ten largest clones. CD8 naive samples consisted of CD45RO-negative cells that were positively selected for CCR7, yielding a CD45RA+CCR7+ population without TemRA cells. The sequencing input was naive CD8+ T cells sorted from blood. The cell subset or site label for this specimen denotes: CD45RA+CCR7+. These receptors were taken from a man aged 18 to 30 in good health.

The chain carries TRBV10-2 and TRBJ2-1; D gene unclear. V was cut by 3 bases and J by 7 bases, with 16 bases left in between. This CDR3 region has 15 residues. Looked up from germline, CDR1 is WSHSY and CDR2 is SAAADI. For the CDR3, the DNA is TGCGCCAGCAGTGATGGCACCTTAATAGAGAATGAGCAGTTCTTC. Protein sequence: CASSDGTLIENEQFF.

The rearrangement joins TRBV21-1 to TRBJ1-5. TRBV21-1 is described as a pseudogene. This CDR3 has 11 amino acids. CDR3 residues: CASRRCGNQHF. The DNA of the CDR3 is TGTGCCAGCCGACGATGCGGTAACCAGCATTTT.

This chain joins TRBV5-1 and TRBJ2-3; 7 nucleotides align to TRBD2. CDR1 SGHRS and CDR2 YFSETQ come from the germline V gene. V lost 4 bases, J lost 5 bases, and 4 bases stayed unmatched. The CDR3 covers 13 residues. The CDR3 is CASSTGLLDTQYF. In DNA form, the CDR3 reads TGCGCCAGCAGCACGGGACTACTAGATACGCAGTATTTT.

The CDR3 DNA is TGTGCCAGCAGTTTATTCGGGACAGGGTTTGAAAAACTGTTTTTT. Its translation is CASSLFGTGFEKLFF. The V gene is TRBV27, the J gene TRBJ1-4, with 9 bases identical to TRBD1. The V gene end was trimmed by 1 base and the J gene end by 7 bases; junction bases not matched to a gene: 4. Per the germline V gene, CDR1 is MNHEY and CDR2 is SMNVEV (reference sequence). The CDR3 spans 15 residues.

About this clone: Different DNA sequences within this sample yield the same CDR3. This sequence joins TRBV5-6 and TRBJ2-7; 11 nucleotides align to TRBD1. In germline, CDR1 is SGHDT, CDR2 YYEEEE. This CDR3 has 14 amino acids. Trimming removed 3 bases from V and 3 bases from J; junction bases left unmatched: 2. CDR3 amino acids: CASSWDRGSYEQYF. CDR3 nucleotides: TGTGCCAGCAGCTGGGACAGGGGGAGCTACGAGCAGTACTTC.

This chain links TRBV9 with TRBJ1-1; no clear D gene. Per germline, CDR1 SGDLS and CDR2 YYNGEE. The CDR3 loop spans 16 amino acids. The V end lost 0 bases, the J end lost 1 base, and 13 bases lay between the germline ends. CDR3 nucleotides: TGTGCCAGCAGCGTAGTTTTGAGTGAAGGGAACACTGAAGCTTTCTTT. Encoded protein: CASSVVLSEGNTEAFF. The whole variable domain, remainder taken from reference TRBV9 and TRBJ1-1, is DSGVTQTPKHLITATGQRVTLRCSPRSGDLSVYWYQQSLDQGLQFLIQYYNGEERAKGNILERFSAQQFPDLHSELNLSSLELGDSALYFCASSVVLSEGNTEAFFGQGTRLTVV.

V is TRBV2 and J is TRBJ2-1, with D maybe TRBD2 (5 bases). This CDR3 contains 13 residues. Trimming pared 8 bases from V and 0 bases from J, leaving 8 bases between. CDR1 and CDR2 (germline): SNHLY, FYNNEI. CDR3 nucleotide sequence: TGTGCCAGCGGGGAGAGCTCCTACAATGAGCAGTTCTTC. Translation: CASGESSYNEQFF.

CDR3 in DNA: TGCGCCAGCAGCAACCCGATAGAGGGGGAGAAACCTAGCACAGATACGCAGTATTTT. Translation: CASSNPIEGEKPSTDTQYF. The V gene is TRBV5-1, the J gene TRBJ2-3; a possible D gene is TRBD1 (6 bases). Trimming took 4 bases from V and 0 from J, leaving 24 bases between them. Germline V gene lookup returns CDR1 SGHRS and CDR2 YFSETQ. This CDR3 contains 19 residues.

V and J are TRBV11-2 and TRBJ2-7; TRBD2 aligns across 7 bases. The V and J ends lost 0 bases and 2 bases, in that order; junction bases with no gene match: 4. Germline V CDR1 and CDR2: SGHAT, FQNNGV. This CDR3 has 15 residues. In DNA, the CDR3 is TGTGCCAGCAGCTTAGAGATAGCGGGTACCTACGAGCAGTACTTC. Translated, it gives CASSLEIAGTYEQYF.

This chain connects TRBV28 to TRBJ2-1; 7 bases align to TRBD2. Trimming removed 7 bases from V and 6 bases from J; junction bases left unmatched: 12. Germline CDR1 and CDR2: MDHEN and SYDVKM. The CDR3 consists of 15 residues. Written as DNA, the CDR3 is TGTGCCAGCAACCCCGATGGCGGGGGACGCAATGAGCAGTTCTTC. Translating it yields CASNPDGGGRNEQFF.

The chain combines TRBV7-9 with TRBJ1-3; 8 bases agree with TRBD1. The CDR3 runs 14 residues. Germline loops: CDR1 SEHNR, CDR2 FQNEAQ (reference sequence). V lost 5 bases, J lost 4 bases, and 4 bases stayed unmatched. The CDR3 DNA sequence: TGTGCCAGCAGCCTGGACAGGGCAGGAAACACCATATATTTT. This encodes CASSLDRAGNTIYF.

The gene calls are TRBV7-9 and TRBJ2-1; D perhaps matches TRBD2 (6 bases). Trimming shortened V by 5 bases and J by 4 bases, and 21 bases separated the two germline ends. CDR3 length: 17 residues. Germline V gene sequence: CDR1 SEHNR, CDR2 FQNEAQ (reference sequence). In DNA form, the CDR3 reads TGTGCCAGCAGCACAACTTTAGCGGAAGGGGAGTACAATGAGCAGTTCTTC. It translates to CASSTTLAEGEYNEQFF.

CDR3 in DNA: TGTGCCAGCAGTTTATTGGCGTTTCCCAATCAGCCCCAGCATTTT. Protein: CASSLLAFPNQPQHF. The chain links TRBV27 to TRBJ1-5; no clear D. This CDR3 spans 15 amino acids. Germline CDR1 and CDR2: MNHEY and SMNVEV (reference sequence). Trimming removed 1 base at V and 3 bases at J, with 10 bases between.

Remarks on this clone: Other DNA sequences in the same sample also yield this CDR3. The chain combines TRBV6-6 with TRBJ1-1; D not resolved. V was trimmed by 2 bases and J by 3 bases, leaving 4 bases between them. The CDR3 is made up of 12 amino acids. Germline loops: CDR1 MNHNY, CDR2 SVGAGI (reference sequence). The CDR3 is CASSYGDTEAFF. Here the CDR3 DNA reads TGTGCCAGCAGTTACGGAGACACTGAAGCTTTCTTT.

The chain combines TRBV7-9 with TRBJ2-1, with unresolved D. This CDR3 has 12 amino acids. The germline CDR1 and CDR2 sequences are SEHNR and FQNEAQ (reference sequence). Trimming left V 3 bases short and J 6 bases short, with 6 bases between. The CDR3 reads CASSFIGNEQFF. CDR3 bases: TGTGCCAGCAGCTTCATAGGCAATGAGCAGTTCTTC.

The rearrangement links TRBV27 to TRBJ2-7; D remains unclear. The V and J ends lost 3 bases and 6 bases respectively, with 9 bases between them. The germline CDR1 and CDR2 sequences are MNHEY and SMNVEV (reference sequence). This CDR3 has 12 residues. The CDR3 bases are TGTGCCAGCAGTTTTGGGTTCGGCGAGCAGTACTTC. This translates into CASSFGFGEQYF.

The chain uses TRBV10-1 and TRBJ2-7; D remains ambiguous. V gave up 2 bases and J gave up 5 bases, with 16 bases separating them. The CDR3 sequence is 15 residues long. CDR1 and CDR2 (germline): WNHNN, SYGVQD (reference sequence). CDR3 sequence (DNA): TGCGCCAGCAGTGAGGATGCGGCCCCGCGTGACGAGCAGTACTTC. Translating gives CASSEDAAPRDEQYF.

V is TRBV10-1 and J is TRBJ2-1, with 9 bases identical to TRBD2. V gave up 2 bases and J gave up 1 base; unmatched junction bases: 9. CDR1 and CDR2 (germline): WNHNN, SYGVQD (reference sequence). The CDR3 covers 18 residues. CDR3 loop: CASSEGTSGLGSYNEQFF. The CDR3 coding sequence is TGCGCCAGCAGTGAGGGTACTAGCGGGTTAGGATCCTACAATGAGCAGTTCTTC.

The chain has TRBV10-3 and TRBJ2-7; D is unclear. Germline lookup yields CDR1 ENHRY and CDR2 SYGVKD. Trimming shortened V by 10 bases and J by 0 bases, and 13 bases separated the two germline ends. The CDR3 has 13 amino acids. As DNA, the CDR3 is TGTGCCACCCTTAGAGACTCCTCCTACGAGCAGTACTTC. Translated, it gives CATLRDSSYEQYF.

This sequence joins TRBV7-8 and TRBJ2-7; 14 nucleotides match TRBD2. Per the germline V gene, CDR1 is SGHVS and CDR2 is FQNEAQ. J was trimmed by 4 bases and V by 4 bases; bases with no gene match: 9. CDR3 length: 17 amino acids. CDR3 loop: CASSWGTSGSVLYEQYF. The CDR3 region has the DNA TGTGCCAGCAGCTGGGGGACTAGCGGGAGTGTACTGTACGAGCAGTACTTC.

V is TRBV28 and J is TRBJ1-4; D is unresolved. Looked up from germline, CDR1 is MDHEN and CDR2 is SYDVKM. V shed 6 bases and J shed 0 bases, with 8 bases lying between them. The CDR3 is made up of 14 amino acids. As DNA, the CDR3 is TGTGCCAGCAGGAGGCCTGCAACTAATGAAAAACTGTTTTTT. The encoded protein is CASRRPATNEKLFF.

This clone was seen a single time. The rearrangement links TRBV4-1 to TRBJ1-2, with D perhaps TRBD1 (5 bases). The CDR3 has 14 amino acids. The germline V and J ends were trimmed by 6 bases and 5 bases, with 16 bases remaining between them. Germline CDR1 reads MGHRA; CDR2 reads YSYEKL. CDR3 DNA: TGCGCCAGCAGTTTATCGACAGAAGGATATGGCTACACCTTC. Protein: CASSLSTEGYGYTF.

CDR3 region: CASSWYEAEQFF. The CDR3 DNA sequence: TGTGCCAGCAGCTGGTACGAGGCTGAGCAGTTCTTC. The rearrangement links TRBV7-9 to TRBJ2-1, with D hard to call. This CDR3 region has 12 residues. Germline V gives CDR1 SEHNR, CDR2 FQNEAQ (reference sequence). With 4 bases removed from V and 9 bases from J, the gap between germline ends came to 10 bases.

This clone was observed once. The chain couples TRBV7-9 to TRBJ2-3; 9 nucleotides agree with TRBD2. Trimming removed 5 bases from V and 3 bases from J; junction bases left unmatched: 6. Germline CDR1 SEHNR, CDR2 FQNEAQ (reference sequence). The CDR3 loop spans 15 amino acids. CDR3 sequence: CASSPLAGYTDTQYF. DNA for the CDR3: TGTGCCAGCAGCCCTCTAGCGGGGTATACAGATACGCAGTATTTT.

This chain joins TRBV5-6 and TRBJ1-1; tentatively, D is TRBD1 (5 bases). This CDR3 region has 17 residues. V shed 0 bases and J shed 0 bases, with 15 bases lying between them. Germline CDR1 is SGHDT and CDR2 is YYEEEE. CDR3 sequence (DNA): TGTGCCAGCAGCTTGGCGGGGGTGGTGACCTTGAACACTGAAGCTTTCTTT. Protein sequence: CASSLAGVVTLNTEAFF.

Notes on this clone: Within the sample, other DNA sequences also encode this same CDR3. The chain has TRBV11-2 and TRBJ2-7; 10 bases line up with TRBD1. Germline CDR1 reads SGHAT; CDR2 reads FQNNGV. J was trimmed by 4 bases and V by 4 bases; bases with no gene match: 4. The CDR3 consists of 14 residues. In DNA, the CDR3 is TGTGCCAGCAGCTCCGGGACAGGGGCGTACGAGCAGTACTTC. Its protein is CASSSGTGAYEQYF. Complete variable domain (other parts from reference TRBV11-2 and TRBJ2-7): EAGVAQSPRYKIIEKRQSVAFWCNPISGHATLYWYQQILGQGPKLLIQFQNNGVVDDSQLPKDRFSAERLKGVDSTLKIQPAKLEDSAVYLCASSSGTGAYEQYFGPGTRLTVT.